This T cell receptor beta chain originates from a study of blood T cell repertoires in COVID-19. The wider study: Both acute and convalescent COVID-19 samples were obtained from the United States, Italy and Spain. Sample material is recorded as cDNA or gDNA derived from T cells, B-cell-depleted T cells, or PBMCs.

In the original processing: Amplification of reference gene primers was used by the study to estimate nucleated cell counts. Sequencing was performed with immunoSEQ multiplex PCR; in TCRdb, only in-frame clones are kept and a portion is missing. V and J calls and clone size are copied from that table; D and trimming were computed from the DNA. Here the sample spans 75,000 to 85,000 clones, roughly 88% being singletons. Trimming removed 5 bases from V and 2 bases from J, with 9 bases in between. The CDR3 totals 14 residues. Germline CDR1 and CDR2: SGHAT and FQNNGV. This chain joins TRBV11-2 and TRBJ2-2; D possibly corresponds to TRBD1 (5 bases). Specimen: peripheral blood. The receptor's source is a human donor in a cohort sampled during active COVID-19. CDR3 in DNA: TGTGCCAGCAGCCAACAGGTTAACACCGGGGAGCTGTTTTTT. Translating it yields CASSQQVNTGELFF.